A single sample gave rise to the 32 T cell receptor beta chains below, sequenced in a study of T-cell reconstitution after alpha-beta-depleted transplantation in children. Researchers prepared the TCRbeta library using unique molecular identifiers, the study reports. TCRdb used MiXCR to reprocess the PCR reads, holding one entry per CDR3 protein. The sample records about 72,000 distinct CDR3 sequences, around 7.9% being singletons. Sequences were derived from PBMCs from the stem cell graft donor, sampled from the stem cell graft. The receptors originated from a human donor who donated a stem cell graft to a child with acute lymphoblastic leukemia.

This clonotype showed up just a few times. The CDR3 nucleotides are TGTGCCATCAGTGCCAGCTATGGCTACACCTTC. It specifies CAISASYGYTF. This sequence joins TRBV10-3 and TRBJ1-2; D is uncertain. V was shortened by 4 bases and J by 4 bases, with 4 bases between the two germline ends. The CDR3 sequence is 11 residues long. Germline assignment: CDR1 ENHRY and CDR2 SYGVKD.

The chain employs TRBV12-3 or TRBV12-4 and TRBJ1-1; perhaps TRBD1 as D (6 bases). Trimming cost V 7 bases and J 7 bases, with 19 bases left between them. There are 14 residues in the CDR3. CDR3 DNA sequence: TGTGCCAGCACTGGACAGACCGTCCAGGGTGAAGCTTTCTTT. This translates into CASTGQTVQGEAFF.

At least ten counts were recorded for this clonotype. The chain uses TRBV12-3 or TRBV12-4 and TRBJ1-5; 8 bases fit TRBD1. V gave up 7 bases and J gave up 6 bases; unmatched junction bases: 8. CDR3 length equals 14 residues. The CDR3 DNA is TGTGCCAGCATCCCAGGGGGCAGGGTTCAGCCCCAGCATTTT. Residues: CASIPGGRVQPQHF.

This chain links TRBV27 with TRBJ1-5, with D perhaps matching TRBD1 (5 bases). V shed 4 bases and J shed 0 bases, with 10 bases lying between them. Germline CDR1 and CDR2: MNHEY and SMNVEV (reference sequence). The CDR3 runs to 15 residues. CDR3 DNA sequence: TGTGCCAGCAGTTGGGACCCCAATAGCAATCAGCCCCAGCATTTT. Its protein is CASSWDPNSNQPQHF.

This clonotype has only a few counts. This rearrangement joins TRBV20-1 to TRBJ2-5; D call uncertain. The CDR3 is 14 amino acids. V lost 6 bases to trimming and J lost 3 bases, with 17 bases between them. In germline, CDR1 is DFQATT, CDR2 SNEGSKA (reference sequence). The CDR3 here is CSAVTFPREETQYF. The CDR3 nucleotides read TGCAGTGCAGTTACCTTTCCCCGGGAAGAGACCCAGTACTTC.

This clonotype was recorded many times. The rearrangement links TRBV27 to TRBJ2-5, with 10 bases fitting TRBD2. Germline values: CDR1 MNHEY, CDR2 SMNVEV (reference sequence). Trimming at V came to 5 bases and at J to 5 bases, leaving 5 bases not matched to a gene. The CDR3 is made up of 14 amino acids. The CDR3 spells CASSVKTSGETQYF. DNA for the CDR3: TGTGCCAGCAGTGTCAAGACTAGCGGGGAGACCCAGTACTTC.

The sample holds a few counts of this clonotype. The V and J genes are TRBV28 and TRBJ1-2; D is unresolved. CDR3 length equals 11 residues. CDR1 and CDR2 (germline): MDHEN, SYDVKM. V gave up 6 bases and J gave up 5 bases, with 7 bases separating them. CDR3 in DNA: TGTGCCAGCAGGTCTCGATATGGCTACACCTTC. It specifies CASRSRYGYTF.

The J gene is TRBJ2-1, the V gene TRBV20-1; 7 positions agree with TRBD2. Germline-derived CDR1 and CDR2 are DFQATT and SNEGSKA (reference sequence). CDR3 length: 16 amino acids. The V and J ends lost 0 bases and 1 base, in that order; junction bases with no gene match: 6. CDR3 residues: CSARDLRRESYNEQFF. The CDR3 nucleotides read TGCAGTGCTAGAGATCTAAGGCGGGAGTCCTACAATGAGCAGTTCTTC.

The rearrangement uses TRBV29-1 and TRBJ2-1, with 10 bases that match TRBD2. The junction had 10 bases not matched to a gene; V was cut back by 8 bases and J by 6 bases. Germline-derived CDR1 and CDR2 are SQVTM and ANQGSEA. The CDR3 runs 14 residues. CDR3 amino acids: CSTTGTSEVNEQFF. For the CDR3, the DNA is TGCAGCACCACCGGGACTAGCGAAGTCAATGAGCAGTTCTTC.

This clonotype was counted ten times or more. For the CDR3, the DNA is TGTGCCAGCAGATTCACCGGGACAGGGGCGTACGAGCAGTACTTC. It codes for CASRFTGTGAYEQYF. This chain links TRBV6-5 with TRBJ2-7; 10 bases align to TRBD1. Germline trimming cut 6 bases from V and 4 bases from J; bases unmatched to any gene: 9. Germline assignment: CDR1 MNHEY and CDR2 SVGAGI. CDR3 length: 15 amino acids.

This clonotype has a count of ten or more. This chain links TRBV7-9 with TRBJ2-5, with 15 bases lining up with TRBD2. Germline assignment: CDR1 SEHNR and CDR2 FQNEAQ (reference sequence). V trimming: 4 bases; J trimming: 2 bases; junction bases outside the gene matches: 2. CDR3 length: 16 residues. CDR3 region: CASSSGLAGGQETQYF. CDR3 sequence (DNA): TGTGCCAGCAGCTCCGGACTAGCGGGAGGGCAAGAGACCCAGTACTTC.

Ten or more counts support this clonotype. This sequence joins TRBV20-1 and TRBJ2-1; the match to TRBD2 covers 9 bases. Germline CDR1 and CDR2: DFQATT and SNEGSKA (reference sequence). This CDR3 spans 15 amino acids. Trimming removed 0 bases from V and 5 bases from J; junction bases left unmatched: 5. CDR3 bases: TGCAGTGCTAGAGATATAGCGGGGGACCACAATGAGCAGTTCTTC. It is translated as CSARDIAGDHNEQFF.

This chain joins TRBV5-4 and TRBJ1-1; D possibly corresponds to TRBD1 (6 bases). CDR1 is SGHNT, CDR2 YYREEE, per germline (reference sequence). The CDR3 runs 16 residues. The V and J ends lost 4 bases and 1 base respectively, with 17 bases between them. CDR3 in DNA: TGTGCCAGCAGCCGCTTAGGAGGGACACCGAACACTGAAGCTTTCTTT. This codes for CASSRLGGTPNTEAFF.

This clonotype was picked up many times. The chain couples TRBV18 to TRBJ2-7; maybe TRBD1 (5 bases). CDR1 is KGHSH, CDR2 LQKENI, per germline. The CDR3 sequence is 14 residues long. Trimming left V 2 bases short and J 1 base short, with 9 bases between. CDR3 sequence (DNA): TGTGCCAGCTCACCATTCAGGGATTCCTACGAGCAGTACTTC. It is translated as CASSPFRDSYEQYF.

This clonotype was seen at least ten times. V and J are TRBV12-3 or TRBV12-4 and TRBJ2-7, with D unresolved. Trimming cost V 5 bases and J 3 bases, with 8 bases left between them. This CDR3 is 12 amino acids long. The CDR3 nucleotides are TGTGCCAGCAGTATCCTCAACTACGAGCAGTACTTC. Its protein is CASSILNYEQYF.

This clonotype has ten or more counts. This chain connects TRBV11-2 to TRBJ2-1; 13 positions match TRBD2. Germline CDR1 is SGHAT and CDR2 is FQNNGV. This CDR3 is built from 16 residues. V dropped 5 bases and J dropped 9; count of bases not matched to a gene: 10. The CDR3 sequence is CASSTRTSGSFSEQFF. The CDR3 DNA follows: TGTGCCAGCAGCACTCGGACTAGCGGGAGTTTCTCTGAGCAGTTCTTC. The complete variable domain, with remaining parts taken from reference TRBV11-2 and TRBJ2-1, reads EAGVAQSPRYKIIEKRQSVAFWCNPISGHATLYWYQQILGQGPKLLIQFQNNGVVDDSQLPKDRFSAERLKGVDSTLKIQPAKLEDSAVYLCASSTRTSGSFSEQFFGPGTRLTVL.

This clonotype was seen repeatedly, ten times or more. The genes are TRBV29-1 and TRBJ2-3; TRBD1 agrees at 7 bases. The J call may be wrong; the DNA end is better matched by TRBJ1-5. Germline V gives CDR1 SQVTM, CDR2 ANQGSEA. CDR3 length equals 14 residues. Here the CDR3 reads CSVLPRGPGDTQHF. The DNA for the CDR3 is TGCAGCGTTCTCCCTAGGGGGCCGGGAGATACGCAGCATTTT.

This rearrangement joins TRBV6-5 to TRBJ2-3; 9 bases fit TRBD1. Trimming cost V 2 bases and J 2 bases; bases outside gene matches: 5. This CDR3 spans 16 amino acids. From germline, CDR1 is MNHEY and CDR2 SVGAGI. In DNA form, the CDR3 reads TGTGCCAGCAGTTACATGACAGGGGGACTCACAGATACGCAGTATTTT. It codes for CASSYMTGGLTDTQYF.

This clonotype was detected ten times or more. This sequence joins TRBV29-1 and TRBJ1-5, with a weak D call TRBD1 (5 bases). Germline V gene lookup returns CDR1 SQVTM and CDR2 ANQGSEA. This CDR3 has 13 residues. V was shortened by 6 bases and J by 2 bases, with 11 bases between the two germline ends. Written as DNA, the CDR3 is TGCAGCGTACTCCAGGGTCGCAATCAGCCCCAGCATTTT. This codes for CSVLQGRNQPQHF. The whole variable domain, filled in from reference TRBV29-1 and TRBJ1-5, reads SAVISQKPSRDICQRGTSLTIQCQVDSQVTMMFWYRQQPGQSLTLIATANQGSEATYESGFVIDKFPISRPNLTFSTLTVSNMSPEDSSIYLCSVLQGRNQPQHFGDGTRLSIL.

Only a few counts were recorded for this clonotype. This sequence joins TRBV12-3 or TRBV12-4 and TRBJ2-7, with TRBD1 matching over 7 bases. There are 13 residues in the CDR3. J was trimmed by 4 bases and V by 6 bases; bases with no gene match: 6. The CDR3 sequence is CASSQGQSYEQYF. Written as DNA, the CDR3 is TGTGCCAGCAGCCAGGGACAGAGTTACGAGCAGTACTTC.

In its sample, this clonotype was seen many times. The J gene is TRBJ2-5, the V gene TRBV4-1; D is possibly TRBD1 (5 bases). Per germline, CDR1 MGHRA and CDR2 YSYEKL. Trimming left V 4 bases short and J 1 base short, with 10 bases between. This CDR3 has 14 amino acids. CDR3 protein: CASSPVGAQETQYF. The DNA for the CDR3 is TGCGCCAGCAGCCCCGTTGGGGCCCAAGAGACCCAGTACTTC.

This chain connects TRBV29-1 to TRBJ1-3; the match to TRBD1 covers 7 bases. The CDR3 runs 15 residues. J was trimmed by 1 base and V by 6 bases; bases with no gene match: 9. Germline V gives CDR1 SQVTM, CDR2 ANQGSEA. CDR3 nucleotides: TGCAGCGTCGCAGCTAACAGGGGATCTGGAAACACCATATATTTT. Encoded protein: CSVAANRGSGNTIYF. The variable domain in full, completed from reference TRBV29-1 and TRBJ1-3, reads SAVISQKPSRDICQRGTSLTIQCQVDSQVTMMFWYRQQPGQSLTLIATANQGSEATYESGFVIDKFPISRPNLTFSTLTVSNMSPEDSSIYLCSVAANRGSGNTIYFGEGSWLTVV.

This clonotype was observed many times. V usage is TRBV2 and J usage is TRBJ1-1; TRBD1 might be the D (5 bases). The V end lost 4 bases, the J end lost 8 bases, and 17 bases lay between the germline ends. Germline-derived CDR1 and CDR2 are SNHLY and FYNNEI. The CDR3 contains 14 residues. CDR3 amino acids: CASSVKGTNMEAFF. The CDR3 DNA reads TGTGCCAGCAGTGTTAAGGGGACGAACATGGAAGCTTTCTTT.

This clonotype was observed many times. The rearrangement links TRBV5-1 to TRBJ2-1; the match to TRBD2 covers 8 bases. The CDR3 contains 15 residues. Looked up from germline, CDR1 is SGHRS and CDR2 is YFSETQ. Germline trimming cut 5 bases from V and 0 bases from J; bases unmatched to any gene: 4. This chain's CDR3 is CASRTSGSSYNEQFF. CDR3 DNA sequence: TGCGCCAGCAGAACCAGCGGGAGCTCCTACAATGAGCAGTTCTTC.

By sample share, this clonotype is medium-sized. The chain links TRBV4-2 to TRBJ2-1; D not certain. Germline assignment: CDR1 LGHNA and CDR2 YNFKEQ. Trimming took off 0 bases at V and 6 bases at J, with 9 bases between the two ends. There are 14 residues in the CDR3. CDR3 amino acids: CASSQDLEANEQFF. The CDR3 nucleotides read TGTGCCAGCAGCCAAGATCTTGAAGCCAATGAGCAGTTCTTC.

Ten or more counts support this clonotype. This rearrangement joins TRBV11-2 to TRBJ1-4, with D uncertain. Germline-derived CDR1 and CDR2 are SGHAT and FQNNGV. The V end was cut by 5 bases, the J end by 3 bases, with 10 bases between. The CDR3 consists of 14 residues. The CDR3 region is CASSPARPNEKLFF. The CDR3 DNA reads as TGTGCCAGCAGCCCCGCGAGGCCTAATGAAAAACTGTTTTTT.

The table lists this clonotype with many counts. The gene calls are TRBV27 and TRBJ1-5; D might be TRBD1 (6 bases). The CDR3 sequence is 14 residues long. Per germline, CDR1 MNHEY and CDR2 SMNVEV (reference sequence). The ends were cut back, 5 bases at V and 7 bases at J, with 15 bases in the middle. The CDR3 here is CASSSIQGEQPQHF. The CDR3 nucleotides are TGTGCCAGCAGTAGCATACAGGGAGAACAGCCCCAGCATTTT.

This clonotype was observed a handful of times. V usage is TRBV5-6 and J usage is TRBJ2-5; D is unclear. The V and J ends lost 8 bases and 5 bases respectively, with 13 bases between them. Germline-derived CDR1 and CDR2 are SGHDT and YYEEEE. The CDR3 totals 12 residues. The CDR3 protein is CASFRTKETQYF. The CDR3 nucleotides read TGTGCCAGTTTTCGAACCAAGGAGACCCAGTACTTC.

On this clonotype itself: The germline gene is not matched at one end of the junction; a read error may be the cause. This sequence joins TRBV28 and TRBJ1-2; no definite D call. The germline CDR1 and CDR2 sequences are MDHEN and SYDVKM. CDR3 length: 13 residues. CDR3: CASSLVITYCYTF. In nucleotides, the CDR3 is TGTGCCAGCAGTTTAGTCATAACCTATTGCTACACCTTC.

This clonotype has at least ten counts. V gene TRBV5-1 combines with J gene TRBJ2-1, with 8 bases matching TRBD2. The V and J ends lost 0 bases and 5 bases, in that order; junction bases with no gene match: 7. CDR3 size: 16 residues. The germline V gene encodes CDR1 SGHRS and CDR2 YFSETQ. CDR3 bases: TGCGCCAGCAGCTTGGCCGAAGCGGGAGCCCACAATGAGCAGTTCTTC. As protein: CASSLAEAGAHNEQFF.

This clonotype was seen many times. The chain couples TRBV20-1 to TRBJ1-6, with D tentatively TRBD1 (6 bases). CDR3 length equals 16 residues. CDR1 and CDR2 from the germline V gene are DFQATT and SNEGSKA (reference sequence). Trimming took 0 bases from V and 9 from J, leaving 18 bases between them. CDR3 DNA sequence: TGCAGTGCTAGAGATGGGGGCAGGGCAGTGACTTCACCCCTCCACTTT. This sequence encodes CSARDGGRAVTSPLHF.

This clonotype was detected only a few times. The chain has TRBV28 and TRBJ1-5; TRBD1 matches 7 bases. CDR1 is MDHEN, CDR2 SYDVKM, per germline. The CDR3 spans 14 residues. V lost 3 bases to trimming and J lost 7 bases; unmatched junction nucleotides: 6. DNA of the CDR3: TGTGCCAGCAGTTTTGGGCGAGGGGGCCAGCCCCAGCATTTT. This codes for CASSFGRGGQPQHF.